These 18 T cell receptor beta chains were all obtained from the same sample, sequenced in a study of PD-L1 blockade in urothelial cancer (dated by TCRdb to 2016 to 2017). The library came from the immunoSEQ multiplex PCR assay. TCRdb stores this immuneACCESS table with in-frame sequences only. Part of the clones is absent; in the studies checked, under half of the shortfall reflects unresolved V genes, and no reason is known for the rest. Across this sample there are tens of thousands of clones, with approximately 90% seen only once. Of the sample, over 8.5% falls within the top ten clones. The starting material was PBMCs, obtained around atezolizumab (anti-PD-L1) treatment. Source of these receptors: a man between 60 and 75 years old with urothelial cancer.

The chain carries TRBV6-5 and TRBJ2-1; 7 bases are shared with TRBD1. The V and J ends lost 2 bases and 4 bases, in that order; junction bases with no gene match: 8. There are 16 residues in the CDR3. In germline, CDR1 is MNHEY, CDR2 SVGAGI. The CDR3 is CASSYAPGQRYNEQFF. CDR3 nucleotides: TGTGCCAGCAGTTACGCTCCGGGACAGAGATACAATGAGCAGTTCTTC.

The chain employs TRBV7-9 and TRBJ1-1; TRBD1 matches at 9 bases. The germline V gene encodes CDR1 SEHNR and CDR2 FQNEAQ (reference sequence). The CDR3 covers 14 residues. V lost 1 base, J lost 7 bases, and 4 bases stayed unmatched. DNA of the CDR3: TGTGCCAGCAGCTTAGGGGGACAGGGTAGTGAAGCTTTCTTT. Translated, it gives CASSLGGQGSEAFF. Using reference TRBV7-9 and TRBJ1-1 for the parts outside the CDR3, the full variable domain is DTGVSQNPRHKITKRGQNVTFRCDPISEHNRLYWYRQTLGQGPEFLTYFQNEAQLEKSRLLSDRFSAERPKGSFSTLEIQRTEQGDSAMYLCASSLGGQGSEAFFGQGTRLTVV.

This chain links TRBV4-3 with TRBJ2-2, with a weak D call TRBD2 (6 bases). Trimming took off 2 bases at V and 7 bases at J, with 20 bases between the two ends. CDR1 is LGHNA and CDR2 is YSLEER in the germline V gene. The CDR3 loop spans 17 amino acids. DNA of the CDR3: TGCGCCAGCAGCCAATATTTTCCAGCGGGCCAGGGCGGGGAGCTGTTTTTT. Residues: CASSQYFPAGQGGELFF.

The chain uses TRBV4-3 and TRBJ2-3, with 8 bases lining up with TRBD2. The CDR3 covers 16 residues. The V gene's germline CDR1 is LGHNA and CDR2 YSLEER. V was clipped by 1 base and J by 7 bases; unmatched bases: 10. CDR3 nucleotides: TGCGCCAGCAGCCAAGTGGCAGGGACTAGACCAAATACGCAGTATTTT. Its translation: CASSQVAGTRPNTQYF.

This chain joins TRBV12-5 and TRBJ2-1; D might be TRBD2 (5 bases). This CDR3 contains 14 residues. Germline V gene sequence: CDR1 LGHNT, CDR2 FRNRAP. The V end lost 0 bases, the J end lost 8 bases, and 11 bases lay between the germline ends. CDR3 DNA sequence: TGTGCTAGTGGTTTGGTTGGCGGGTCTCATGAGCAGTTCTTC. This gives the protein CASGLVGGSHEQFF.

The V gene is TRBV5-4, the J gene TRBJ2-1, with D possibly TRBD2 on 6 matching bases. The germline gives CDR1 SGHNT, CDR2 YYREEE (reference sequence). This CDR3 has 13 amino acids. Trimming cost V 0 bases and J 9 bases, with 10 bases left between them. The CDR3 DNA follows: TGTGCCAGCAGCTTGGATCAGGGAGGTGAGCAGTTCTTC. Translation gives CASSLDQGGEQFF.

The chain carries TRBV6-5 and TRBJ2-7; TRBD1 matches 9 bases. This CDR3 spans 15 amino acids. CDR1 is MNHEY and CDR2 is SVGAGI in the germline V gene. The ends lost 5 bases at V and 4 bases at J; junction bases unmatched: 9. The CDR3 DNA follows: TGTGCCAGCAGTCCGGGACAGGGAGGAGTTTACGAGCAGTACTTC. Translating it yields CASSPGQGGVYEQYF.

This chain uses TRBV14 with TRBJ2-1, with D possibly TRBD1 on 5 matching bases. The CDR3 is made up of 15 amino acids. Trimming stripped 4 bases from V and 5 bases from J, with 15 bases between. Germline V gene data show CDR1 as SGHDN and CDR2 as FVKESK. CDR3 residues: CASSPQSQGNNEQFF. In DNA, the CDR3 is TGTGCCAGCAGCCCGCAATCTCAGGGAAACAATGAGCAGTTCTTC.

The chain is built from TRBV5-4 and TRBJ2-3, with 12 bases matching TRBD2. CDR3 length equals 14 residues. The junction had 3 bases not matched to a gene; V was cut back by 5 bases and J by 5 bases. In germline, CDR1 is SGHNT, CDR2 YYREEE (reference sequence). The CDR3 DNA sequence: TGTGCCAGCAGTTGGGGACTAGCGGGAGATACGCAGTATTTT. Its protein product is CASSWGLAGDTQYF.

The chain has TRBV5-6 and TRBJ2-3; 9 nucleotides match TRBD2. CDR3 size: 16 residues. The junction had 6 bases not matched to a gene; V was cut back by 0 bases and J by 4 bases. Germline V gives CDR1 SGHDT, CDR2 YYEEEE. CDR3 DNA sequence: TGTGCCAGCAGCTTGGCTGGCGGGGGGGCTCCAGATACGCAGTATTTT. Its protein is CASSLAGGGAPDTQYF.

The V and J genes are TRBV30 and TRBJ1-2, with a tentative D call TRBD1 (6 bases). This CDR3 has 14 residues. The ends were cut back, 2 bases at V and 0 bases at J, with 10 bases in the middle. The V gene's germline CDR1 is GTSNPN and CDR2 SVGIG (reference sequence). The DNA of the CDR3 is TGTGCCTGGAGTTACAGGGCTCCTAACTATGGCTACACCTTC. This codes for CAWSYRAPNYGYTF. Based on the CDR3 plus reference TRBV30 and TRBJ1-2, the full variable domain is SQTIHQWPATLVQPVGSPLSLECTVEGTSNPNLYWYRQAAGRGLQLLFYSVGIGQISSEVPQNLSASRPQDRQFILSSKKLLLSDSGFYLCAWSYRAPNYGYTFGSGTRLTVV.

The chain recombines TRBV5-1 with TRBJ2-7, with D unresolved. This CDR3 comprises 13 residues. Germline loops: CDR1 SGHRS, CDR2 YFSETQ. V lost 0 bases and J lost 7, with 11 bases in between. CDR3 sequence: CASSLGPEREQYF. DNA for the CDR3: TGCGCCAGCAGCTTGGGGCCAGAGAGGGAGCAGTACTTC.

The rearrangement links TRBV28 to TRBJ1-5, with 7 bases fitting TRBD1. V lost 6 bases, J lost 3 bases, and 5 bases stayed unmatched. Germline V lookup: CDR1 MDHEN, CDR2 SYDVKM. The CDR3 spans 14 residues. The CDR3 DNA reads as TGTGCCAGCAGCCTAGGGGGCTCCAATCAGCCCCAGCATTTT. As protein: CASSLGGSNQPQHF.

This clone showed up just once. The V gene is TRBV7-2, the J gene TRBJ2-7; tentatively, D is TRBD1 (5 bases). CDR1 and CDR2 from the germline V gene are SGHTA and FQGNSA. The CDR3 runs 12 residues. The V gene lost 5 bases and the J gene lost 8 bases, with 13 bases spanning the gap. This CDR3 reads CASSPQGNKQYF. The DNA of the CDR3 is TGTGCCAGCAGCCCCCAGGGTAACAAGCAGTACTTC.

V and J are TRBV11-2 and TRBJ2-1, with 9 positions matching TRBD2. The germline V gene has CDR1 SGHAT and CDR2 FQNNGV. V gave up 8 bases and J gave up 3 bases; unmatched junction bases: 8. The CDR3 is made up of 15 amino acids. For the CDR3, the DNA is TGTGCCAGCTTAGGTGCGGGGGGGCGCTACAATGAGCAGTTCTTC. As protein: CASLGAGGRYNEQFF.

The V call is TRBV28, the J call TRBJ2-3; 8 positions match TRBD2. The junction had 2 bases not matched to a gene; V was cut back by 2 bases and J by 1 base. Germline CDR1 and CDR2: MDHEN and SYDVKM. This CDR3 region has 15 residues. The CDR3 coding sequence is TGTGCCAGCAGTTTAGCGGGAGGACGCACAGATACGCAGTATTTT. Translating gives CASSLAGGRTDTQYF.

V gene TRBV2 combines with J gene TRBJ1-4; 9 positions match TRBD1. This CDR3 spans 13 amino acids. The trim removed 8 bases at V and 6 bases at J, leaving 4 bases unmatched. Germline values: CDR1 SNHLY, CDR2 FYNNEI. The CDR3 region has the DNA TGTGCCAGCGCCGGGACAGGGTATGAAAAACTGTTTTTT. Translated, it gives CASAGTGYEKLFF.

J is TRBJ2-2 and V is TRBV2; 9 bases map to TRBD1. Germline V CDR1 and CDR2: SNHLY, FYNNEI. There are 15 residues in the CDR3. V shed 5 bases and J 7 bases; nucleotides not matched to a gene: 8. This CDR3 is CASSKGTGRDGELFF. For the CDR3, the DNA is TGTGCCAGCAGTAAGGGGACAGGGAGGGACGGGGAGCTGTTTTTT.